This TCR beta chain was retrieved from a study of cytomegalovirus exposure and HLA in healthy donors. J gave up 11 bases and V 2 bases, and 10 bases lay outside the gene matches. The CDR3 consists of 16 residues. CDR1 MNHEY and CDR2 SVGAGI come from the germline V gene. Notes on the study in general: For most TCR sequences rarity was the rule, although some public TCRs occurred in many donors. Sequencing artifact likely explains a cluster of highly shared sequence variants. Later findings reportedly placed an Asian-associated ancestry cluster below the roughly 660-donor mean for N-insertions.

The PCR used 60 Vbeta and 13 Jbeta primers. Sequencing was performed with immunoSEQ multiplex PCR; in TCRdb, only in-frame clones are kept and a portion is missing. The sample has approximately 190,000 clones, 65% to 85% seen once; the top ten hold around 4%. A remark on this clone: Its target is not known. This sample includes further DNA sequences coding for the same CDR3.

The rearrangement uses TRBV6-5 and TRBJ2-2; TRBD2 matches 11 bases. This clonotype originated in a man aged 45-60 years in good health and CMV-seronegative. The sample comprised PBMCs. The CDR3 protein is CASSYKASGGSGELFF. CDR3 coding DNA: TGTGCCAGCAGTTACAAGGCTAGCGGGGGGAGCGGAGAGCTGTTTTTT.